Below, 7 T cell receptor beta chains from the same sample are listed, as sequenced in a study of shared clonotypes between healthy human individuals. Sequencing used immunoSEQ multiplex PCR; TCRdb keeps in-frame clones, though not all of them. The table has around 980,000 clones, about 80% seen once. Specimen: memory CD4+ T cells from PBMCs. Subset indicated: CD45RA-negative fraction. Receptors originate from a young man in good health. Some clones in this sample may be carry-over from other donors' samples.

CDR3 in DNA: TGTGCCAGCAGCTTCTCTAGCGGGAAGGGAGATACGCAGTATTTT. Protein product: CASSFSSGKGDTQYF. The chain couples TRBV7-2 to TRBJ2-3; 9 positions agree with TRBD2. This CDR3 contains 15 residues. Germline CDR1 and CDR2: SGHTA and FQGNSA. V shed 3 bases and J 5 bases; nucleotides not matched to a gene: 6.

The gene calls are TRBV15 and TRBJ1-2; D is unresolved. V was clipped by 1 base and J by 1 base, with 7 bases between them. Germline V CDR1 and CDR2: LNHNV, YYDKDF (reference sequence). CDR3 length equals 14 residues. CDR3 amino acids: CATSRGAGNYGYTF. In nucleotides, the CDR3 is TGTGCCACCAGCAGAGGGGCGGGTAACTATGGCTACACCTTC.

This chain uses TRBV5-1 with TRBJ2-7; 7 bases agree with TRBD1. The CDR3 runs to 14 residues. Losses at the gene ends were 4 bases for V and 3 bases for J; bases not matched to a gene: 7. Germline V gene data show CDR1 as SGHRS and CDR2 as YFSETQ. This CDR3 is CASSTRQGDYEQYF. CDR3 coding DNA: TGCGCCAGCAGCACCAGACAGGGAGACTACGAGCAGTACTTC.

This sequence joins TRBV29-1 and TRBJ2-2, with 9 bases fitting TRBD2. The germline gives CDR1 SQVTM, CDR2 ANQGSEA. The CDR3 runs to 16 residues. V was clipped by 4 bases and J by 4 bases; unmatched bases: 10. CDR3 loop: CSVASVGGRATGELFF. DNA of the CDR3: TGCAGCGTTGCAAGCGTTGGCGGGAGGGCCACCGGGGAGCTGTTTTTT.

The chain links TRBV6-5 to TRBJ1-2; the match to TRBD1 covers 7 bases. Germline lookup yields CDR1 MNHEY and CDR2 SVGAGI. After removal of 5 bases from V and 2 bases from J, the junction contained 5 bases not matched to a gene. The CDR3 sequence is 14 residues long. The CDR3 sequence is CASSTGTANYGYTF. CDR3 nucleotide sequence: TGTGCCAGCAGTACCGGGACAGCCAACTATGGCTACACCTTC.

For the CDR3, the DNA is TGTGCCTGGTTTGACAGGCCCTATGGCTACACCTTC. It yields the protein CAWFDRPYGYTF. The chain uses TRBV30 and TRBJ1-2; tentatively, D is TRBD1 (6 bases). CDR1 and CDR2 from the germline V gene are GTSNPN and SVGIG (reference sequence). The CDR3 spans 12 residues. V dropped 5 bases and J dropped 4 bases, with 11 bases sitting between them.

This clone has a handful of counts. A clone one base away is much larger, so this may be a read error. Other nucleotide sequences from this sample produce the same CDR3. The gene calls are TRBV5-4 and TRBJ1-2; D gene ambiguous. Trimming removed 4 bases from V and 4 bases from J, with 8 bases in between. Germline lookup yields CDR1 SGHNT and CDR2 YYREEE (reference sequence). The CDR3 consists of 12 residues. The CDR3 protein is CASSLETYGYTF. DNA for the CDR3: TGTGCCAGCAGCCTGGAAACCTATGGCTACACCTTC.